This T cell receptor beta chain is from a study of blood T cell repertoires in COVID-19. The study recruited people aged 18 to 89 years across approximately 24 US areas. This clone was observed once. Repertoires were generated with immunoSEQ multiplex PCR, while TCRdb's copy carries only in-frame clones and drops some. The sample yields 300,000 to 450,000 clones, about 89% seen once. The sample consisted of PBMCs or T cells enriched from blood (not recorded which). The TCR was taken from a man aged 25-45 years who had recovered from COVID-19.

The CDR3 DNA is TGTGCCAGCTCCCCGGGACAGGGTCCCTACGAGCAGTACTTC. Its protein product is CASSPGQGPYEQYF. The genes are TRBV7-6 and TRBJ2-7; TRBD1 agrees at 9 bases. V gave up 8 bases and J gave up 2 bases; unmatched junction bases: 7. CDR1 and CDR2 from the germline V gene are SGHVS and FNYEAQ. The CDR3 covers 14 residues.